The 24 T cell receptor beta chains listed next were all sequenced from one sample in a study of shared clonotypes between healthy human individuals. Clones were sequenced by immunoSEQ multiplex PCR, and TCRdb holds only the in-frame ones, with some missing. The table lists 2.3 million or so clones, approximately 95% of them singletons. The sample comprised naive CD4+ T cells from PBMCs. Subset of the sample: CD45RA+ positively selected. These receptors were collected from a young man in good health. Some clones in this sample may be carry-over from other donors' samples.

The CDR3 here is CASSRLTVAEGTDTQYF. The CDR3 region has the DNA TGTGCCAGCAGCCGCCTGACCGTCGCGGAGGGCACAGATACGCAGTATTTT. The rearrangement joins TRBV4-2 to TRBJ2-3, with TRBD2 as a possible D gene (5 bases). Germline V gene data show CDR1 as LGHNA and CDR2 as YNFKEQ. The CDR3 has 17 amino acids. The ends were cut back, 4 bases at V and 1 base at J, with 18 bases in the middle.

The count of this clone is one. The chain carries TRBV7-3 and TRBJ2-3; D is unclear. The CDR3 has 12 amino acids. The germline gives CDR1 SGHTA, CDR2 FQGTGA. V lost 4 bases to trimming and J lost 4 bases, with 6 bases between them. In DNA, the CDR3 is TGTGCCAGCAGCTCGCACGCAGATACGCAGTATTTT. It encodes CASSSHADTQYF.

The chain has TRBV7-9 and TRBJ2-5, with TRBD1 as a possible D gene (6 bases). Germline CDR1 reads SEHNR; CDR2 reads FQNEAQ (reference sequence). The V end was cut by 6 bases, the J end by 2 bases, with 13 bases between. There are 14 residues in the CDR3. Written as DNA, the CDR3 is TGTGCCAGCAGTTTAACAGGGTCGCAAGAGACCCAGTACTTC. Protein: CASSLTGSQETQYF.

This clone appeared once. The chain is built from TRBV5-1 and TRBJ2-1, with no clear D. Trimming stripped 0 bases from V and 0 bases from J, with 7 bases between. The CDR3 is 15 residues long. Looked up from germline, CDR1 is SGHRS and CDR2 is YFSETQ. The CDR3 spells CASSLAATSYNEQFF. The CDR3 coding sequence is TGCGCCAGCAGCTTGGCGGCGACCTCCTACAATGAGCAGTTCTTC.

The chain links TRBV7-8 to TRBJ2-1, with TRBD2 identical over 9 bases. CDR1 is SGHVS, CDR2 FQNEAQ, per germline. V was clipped by 5 bases and J by 14 bases; unmatched bases: 4. There are 11 residues in the CDR3. The CDR3 spells CASSPGTSKFF. The CDR3 nucleotides are TGTGCCAGCAGCCCCGGGACTAGCAAGTTCTTC.

V usage is TRBV30 and J usage is TRBJ1-2; the match to TRBD1 covers 11 bases. Germline values: CDR1 GTSNPN, CDR2 SVGIG (reference sequence). The ends lost 5 bases at V and 4 bases at J; junction bases unmatched: 0. The CDR3 sequence is 12 residues long. CDR3 region: CAWGTGGYGYTF. The CDR3 DNA sequence: TGTGCCTGGGGGACAGGGGGCTATGGCTACACCTTC.

The chain combines TRBV7-3 with TRBJ2-5; TRBD1 or TRBD2 may be the D gene (5 bases each). The CDR3 extends over 17 amino acids. Between the trimmed V and J ends, which lost 3 bases and 2 bases, there was a span of 19 bases. The germline V gene has CDR1 SGHTA and CDR2 FQGTGA. The CDR3 reads CASSFNGVGDGQETQYF. CDR3 in DNA: TGTGCCAGCAGCTTCAACGGGGTAGGGGATGGGCAAGAGACCCAGTACTTC.

The rearrangement links TRBV7-8 to TRBJ1-5, with no clear D. V was pared by 2 bases and J by 1 base, with 12 bases between. Germline-derived CDR1 and CDR2 are SGHVS and FQNEAQ. CDR3 size: 16 residues. The CDR3: CASSLNGLTSNQPQHF. In DNA form, the CDR3 reads TGTGCCAGCAGCTTAAACGGCCTTACGAGCAATCAGCCCCAGCATTTT.

This clone has just one count. The chain is built from TRBV10-2 and TRBJ2-1; no reliable D call. V was pared by 8 bases and J by 3 bases, with 26 bases between. This CDR3 spans 18 amino acids. The V gene's germline CDR1 is WSHSY and CDR2 SAAADI. The chain's CDR3 is CASQRIPRPPKDYNEQFF. DNA for the CDR3: TGCGCCAGCCAGAGAATTCCTAGACCACCCAAGGACTACAATGAGCAGTTCTTC.

The rearrangement uses TRBV2 and TRBJ1-5; 10 bases agree with TRBD1. The length of the CDR3 is 15 residues. Unmatched junction bases numbered 7, after V lost 4 bases and J lost 7 bases. Germline V lookup: CDR1 SNHLY, CDR2 FYNNEI. The CDR3 bases are TGTGCCAGCAGTGGGGGACAGGGGAGGAACCAGCCCCAGCATTTT. Translation: CASSGGQGRNQPQHF.

The chain has TRBV5-6 and TRBJ1-4, with unresolved D. With 4 bases removed from V and 0 bases from J, the gap between germline ends came to 13 bases. The CDR3 covers 16 residues. Looked up from germline, CDR1 is SGHDT and CDR2 is YYEEEE. The chain's CDR3 is CASSLLGVATNEKLFF. The CDR3 region has the DNA TGTGCCAGCAGCCTCTTGGGCGTTGCAACTAATGAAAAACTGTTTTTT.

This clone was observed a single time. The chain combines TRBV7-2 with TRBJ2-1; 13 nucleotides agree with TRBD2. The CDR3 loop spans 19 amino acids. V was clipped by 5 bases and J by 0 bases; unmatched bases: 10. CDR1 SGHTA and CDR2 FQGNSA come from the germline V gene. Written as DNA, the CDR3 is TGTGCCAGCAGCCCTCGACTAGCGGGAGGCCCGAGCTCCTACAATGAGCAGTTCTTC. As protein: CASSPRLAGGPSSYNEQFF.

This chain uses TRBV28 with TRBJ2-1; tentatively, D is TRBD1 (6 bases). CDR3 size: 13 residues. The germline V and J ends were trimmed by 7 bases and 6 bases, with 13 bases remaining between them. Germline loops: CDR1 MDHEN, CDR2 SYDVKM. CDR3 residues: CASTRGFANEQFF. For the CDR3, the DNA is TGTGCCAGCACCAGGGGTTTTGCCAATGAGCAGTTCTTC.

The V call is TRBV7-2, the J call TRBJ2-3; 15 positions match TRBD2. Germline assignment: CDR1 SGHTA and CDR2 FQGNSA. V shed 4 bases, J shed 2 bases, and the junction held 10 bases outside the gene matches. The CDR3 spans 19 residues. CDR3 DNA sequence: TGTGCCAGCAGCTGGGCCCTAGGGACTAGCGGGAGGACCACAGATACGCAGTATTTT. Translated: CASSWALGTSGRTTDTQYF.

The chain links TRBV28 to TRBJ1-4; D ambiguous. The CDR3 spans 11 residues. From germline, CDR1 is MDHEN and CDR2 SYDVKM. The V end lost 5 bases, the J end lost 8 bases, and 6 bases lay between the germline ends. Written as DNA, the CDR3 is TGTGCCAGCAGTGCGTCGGAAAAACTGTTTTTT. This translates into CASSASEKLFF.

This chain joins TRBV7-3 and TRBJ2-3, with a tentative D call TRBD2 (5 bases). V was shortened by 2 bases and J by 4 bases, with 13 bases between the two germline ends. Germline-derived CDR1 and CDR2 are SGHTA and FQGTGA. This CDR3 spans 15 amino acids. CDR3 coding DNA: TGTGCCAGCAGCTTAGGCCTCATCGGGGCAGATACGCAGTATTTT. Protein: CASSLGLIGADTQYF.

The chain has TRBV6-5 and TRBJ1-5; unclear D gene. The V gene's germline CDR1 is MNHEY and CDR2 SVGAGI. Trimming took off 0 bases at V and 4 bases at J, with 13 bases between the two ends. The CDR3 sequence is 16 residues long. This CDR3 reads CASSYSIPRPNQPQHF. The CDR3 bases are TGTGCCAGCAGTTACTCTATCCCTCGCCCGAATCAGCCCCAGCATTTT.

The chain joins TRBV28 to TRBJ2-1; 7 positions agree with TRBD2. This CDR3 is 16 amino acids long. V gave up 5 bases and J gave up 3 bases; unmatched junction bases: 10. Germline values: CDR1 MDHEN, CDR2 SYDVKM. This CDR3 reads CASSTSGGGHYNEQFF. The CDR3 DNA is TGTGCCAGCAGTACCTCGGGGGGAGGCCACTACAATGAGCAGTTCTTC.

This chain links TRBV15 with TRBJ1-1; D is perhaps TRBD1 (5 bases). Trimming stripped 0 bases from V and 3 bases from J, with 5 bases between. The CDR3 is 13 residues long. CDR1 and CDR2 (germline): LNHNV, YYDKDF (reference sequence). CDR3 sequence (DNA): TGTGCCACCAGCAGAGAAGGGGACACTGAAGCTTTCTTT. Protein: CATSREGDTEAFF.

This clone is a singleton in its sample. This chain uses TRBV27 with TRBJ2-7, with D perhaps matching TRBD1 or TRBD2 (5 bases each). The CDR3 sequence is 14 residues long. Trimming cost V 2 bases and J 0 bases, with 8 bases left between them. The germline V gene encodes CDR1 MNHEY and CDR2 SMNVEV (reference sequence). CDR3 region: CASSLAGTSYEQYF. The CDR3 nucleotides read TGTGCCAGCAGTTTAGCCGGGACCTCCTACGAGCAGTACTTC.

The V and J genes are TRBV7-2 and TRBJ2-1; possible D gene TRBD2, 5 bases. The CDR3 contains 18 residues. Germline lookup yields CDR1 SGHTA and CDR2 FQGNSA. V lost 7 bases to trimming and J lost 7 bases, with 29 bases between them. The CDR3 is CASTLLNPGVPSGNEQFF. As DNA, the CDR3 is TGTGCCAGCACCCTTTTAAATCCCGGCGTCCCTTCGGGGAATGAGCAGTTCTTC.

The V gene is TRBV7-2, the J gene TRBJ1-2, with a weak D call TRBD1 (5 bases). The CDR3 has 14 amino acids. Trimming pared 1 base from V and 8 bases from J, leaving 14 bases between. CDR1 SGHTA and CDR2 FQGNSA come from the germline V gene. The CDR3 region has the DNA TGTGCCAGCAGCTTAGTTCCCCAGGGACGGGGCTACACCTTC. Translated, it gives CASSLVPQGRGYTF.

The V gene is TRBV19, the J gene TRBJ1-2; D uncertain. Deletions cut 2 bases from V and 6 bases from J, with 10 bases between. The CDR3 spans 13 residues. Germline V gene sequence: CDR1 LNHDA, CDR2 SQIVND (reference sequence). This CDR3 is CASSIKIGDGYTF. The CDR3, as DNA: TGTGCCAGTAGTATAAAGATCGGAGATGGCTACACCTTC.

The chain combines TRBV7-8 with TRBJ2-7, with 10 bases that match TRBD2. Germline CDR1 reads SGHVS; CDR2 reads FQNEAQ. V was clipped by 9 bases and J by 5 bases; unmatched bases: 13. This CDR3 has 15 residues. CDR3 region: CASSPTSGVFDEQYF. The CDR3 DNA is TGTGCCAGTTCACCCACTAGCGGGGTCTTCGACGAGCAGTACTTC.